Listed below are T cell receptor beta chains from one sample, sequenced in a study of blood T cell repertoires in COVID-19. Profiling relied on immunoSEQ multiplex PCR, and the TCRdb table lists in-frame clones only, not all of them. The repertoire holds about 59,000 clones, with 81% as singletons. Sequencing was carried out using peripheral blood. All receptors derive from an elderly woman with active or convalescent COVID-19. CDR3s include the opening cysteine and the closing phenylalanine or tryptophan. The D gene is left open where the match is weak. Clone size is stated in some rows and not others, as once, few, many or a class when expanded.

J gene	clone size	V gene	D gene	CDR3 protein	CDR3 DNA
TRBJ1-5	few	TRBV19	.	CASSIVPSGRVNQPQHF	TGTGCCAGTAGTATAGTACCCTCCGGCAGGGTCAATCAGCCCCAGCATTTT
TRBJ2-7	few	TRBV27	TRBD1	CASSLTTGLGEQYF	TGTGCCAGCAGTCTCACGACAGGGCTAGGGGAGCAGTACTTC
TRBJ2-5	.	TRBV5-1	.	CASSLSGQQETQYF	TGCGCCAGCAGCTTGTCTGGACAGCAAGAGACCCAGTACTTC
TRBJ1-2	.	TRBV29-1	.	CSVVSGYTF	TGCAGCGTTGTTAGTGGCTACACCTTC
TRBJ2-7	.	TRBV7-9	TRBD2	CASSVGMGFGLAGSEQYF	TGTGCCAGCAGCGTTGGGATGGGATTCGGACTAGCGGGAAGCGAGCAGTACTTC
TRBJ1-1	.	TRBV5-4	TRBD1	CASSLGSPGQGTTEAFF	TGTGCCAGCAGCTTGGGATCCCCCGGACAGGGCACAACTGAAGCTTTCTTT
TRBJ1-3	.	TRBV11-1	.	CASSSRGFGNTIYF	TGTGCCAGCAGCTCCCGGGGTTTTGGAAACACCATATATTTT
TRBJ2-2	.	TRBV6-4	.	CASSEDSNTGELFF	TGTGCCAGCAGTGAGGACAGCAACACCGGGGAGCTGTTTTTT
TRBJ1-1	few	TRBV18	.	CASSRQNMNTEAFF	TGTGCCAGCTCCCGACAGAATATGAACACTGAAGCTTTCTTT
TRBJ1-6	.	TRBV6-2/TRBV6-3	TRBD1	CASSPRQGAGSPLHF	TGTGCCAGCAGCCCAAGACAGGGGGCAGGGTCACCCCTCCACTTT
TRBJ1-2	once	TRBV28	.	CASSPPGLSYGYTF	TGTGCCAGCAGCCCACCGGGACTCAGCTATGGCTACACCTTC
TRBJ1-5	.	TRBV19	TRBD1	CASSTGQAAGRNQPQHF	TGTGCCAGTAGTACCGGACAGGCCGCCGGACGTAATCAGCCCCAGCATTTT
TRBJ2-3	.	TRBV9	TRBD1	CASSPQGAGGPTDTQYF	TGTGCCAGCAGCCCCCAGGGGGCGGGCGGACCCACGGATACGCAGTATTTT
TRBJ2-5	.	TRBV6-5	TRBD1	CASSSGQLTTQYF	TGTGCCAGCAGCTCGGGACAGCTGACGACCCAGTACTTC
TRBJ2-1	.	TRBV5-1	TRBD2	CASSLRSGGANEQFF	TGCGCCAGCAGCCTTCGTAGCGGGGGGGCAAATGAGCAGTTCTTC
TRBJ2-1	once	TRBV7-8	TRBD1	CASSTPGQIYNEQFF	TGTGCCAGCAGCACTCCGGGACAGATCTACAATGAGCAGTTCTTC
TRBJ1-6	.	TRBV2	.	CASSVQFPDNSPLHF	TGTGCCAGCAGCGTACAGTTCCCCGATAATTCACCCCTCCACTTT
TRBJ1-5	.	TRBV19	TRBD1	CASSMGTGAQPQHF	TGTGCCAGTAGTATGGGGACAGGGGCTCAGCCCCAGCATTTT
TRBJ1-2	.	TRBV4-1	TRBD1	CASSQGDRGRGYTF	TGCGCCAGCAGCCAGGGGGACAGGGGCCGGGGCTACACCTTC
TRBJ1-1	.	TRBV27	TRBD1	CASRPGQGRFAFF	TGTGCCAGCAGGCCAGGACAGGGGCGGTTTGCTTTCTTT
TRBJ1-1	once	TRBV29-1	.	CSSLVGAGSTEAFF	TGCAGCTCCCTGGTCGGGGCGGGGAGCACTGAAGCTTTCTTT
TRBJ2-7	.	TRBV4-3	.	CASSQFTGYEQYF	TGCGCCAGCAGCCAATTCACGGGCTACGAGCAGTACTTC
TRBJ1-2	.	TRBV7-2	.	CASRALGFYGYTF	TGTGCCAGCAGGGCCCTCGGGTTCTATGGCTACACCTTC
TRBJ2-1	.	TRBV11-2	.	CASSLVALYNEQFF	TGTGCCAGCAGCTTAGTGGCTCTCTACAATGAGCAGTTCTTC
TRBJ2-2	.	TRBV9	TRBD2	CASNGRGTTGELFF	TGTGCCAGCAACGGGCGGGGGACCACCGGGGAGCTGTTTTTT
TRBJ1-3	.	TRBV19	.	CASSLTGGESGNTIYF	TGTGCCAGTAGTCTCACAGGAGGGGAGTCTGGAAACACCATATATTTT
TRBJ2-5	.	TRBV10-2	.	CASRVTRQEQETQYF	TGCGCCAGCAGAGTCACACGACAGGAGCAAGAGACCCAGTACTTC
TRBJ1-4	.	TRBV25-1	.	CASRPMTGGSEKLFF	TGTGCCAGCAGACCCATGACGGGGGGCTCGGAAAAACTGTTTTTT
TRBJ2-4	.	TRBV9	.	CASSQEAGTVKNIQYF	TGTGCCAGCAGCCAAGAGGCGGGGACAGTCAAAAACATTCAGTACTTC
TRBJ2-5	once	TRBV6-2/TRBV6-3	.	CASSASEDWETQYF	TGTGCCAGCAGCGCTAGCGAGGATTGGGAGACCCAGTACTTC
TRBJ2-7	once	TRBV5-4	TRBD1	CASSLTGGAYEQYF	TGTGCCAGCAGCTTGACAGGGGGAGCCTACGAGCAGTACTTC
TRBJ1-3	.	TRBV3-1/TRBV3-2	.	CASNSLPSGNTIYF	TGTGCCAGCAACAGTTTACCCTCTGGAAACACCATATATTTT
TRBJ2-1	.	TRBV27	.	CASSPSGGGGYNEQFF	TGTGCCAGCAGTCCGTCGGGGGGAGGGGGTTACAATGAGCAGTTCTTC
TRBJ2-5	.	TRBV9	TRBD2	CASSGLAGNQETQYF	TGTGCCAGCAGCGGACTAGCGGGGAACCAAGAGACCCAGTACTTC
TRBJ2-1	.	TRBV18	TRBD2	CASSQLAGGYNEQFF	TGTGCCAGCTCCCAACTAGCGGGGGGCTACAATGAGCAGTTCTTC
TRBJ1-3	.	TRBV7-2	.	CASSLVGMGGPSSGNTIYF	TGTGCCAGCAGCTTAGTGGGGATGGGGGGGCCCTCCTCTGGAAACACCATATATTTT
TRBJ2-5	.	TRBV6-5	TRBD1	CASSLGQQETQYF	TGTGCCAGCAGCCTGGGACAGCAAGAGACCCAGTACTTC
TRBJ2-1	.	TRBV5-4	TRBD2	CASSRRTSGVYNEQFF	TGTGCCAGCAGCCGAAGGACTAGCGGGGTCTACAATGAGCAGTTCTTC
TRBJ2-5	.	TRBV28	.	CASSPYSIQETQYF	TGTGCCAGCAGTCCATACAGCATCCAAGAGACCCAGTACTTC
TRBJ1-6	few	TRBV27	TRBD1	CASSFAGGTSGSPLHF	TGTGCCAGCAGTTTTGCAGGGGGGACTTCTGGCTCACCCCTCCACTTT
TRBJ1-1	.	TRBV15	TRBD1	CATLRQGMNTEAFF	TGTGCCACTTTACGACAGGGGATGAACACTGAAGCTTTCTTT
TRBJ2-1	.	TRBV28	.	CASSIPGGSYNEQFF	TGTGCCAGCAGTATACCGGGGGGCAGCTACAATGAGCAGTTCTTC
TRBJ1-6	.	TRBV7-6	.	CASSLGDKHNSPLHF	TGTGCCAGCAGCTTAGGGGACAAGCATAATTCACCCCTCCACTTT
TRBJ2-7	.	TRBV5-4	TRBD1	CASSSGQGATYEQYF	TGTGCCAGCAGCTCGGGACAGGGGGCCACCTACGAGCAGTACTTC
TRBJ2-7	.	TRBV12-5	TRBD2	CASGLVGSSGGFYEQYF	TGTGCTAGTGGTTTGGTAGGGTCTAGCGGGGGTTTCTACGAGCAGTACTTC
TRBJ2-1	.	TRBV4-2	.	CASRNGGQGSYNEQFF	TGTGCCAGCAGGAACGGGGGGCAAGGATCCTACAATGAGCAGTTCTTC
TRBJ2-2	few	TRBV28	.	CASRSGQNTGELFF	TGTGCCAGCAGATCGGGACAGAACACCGGGGAGCTGTTTTTT
TRBJ2-3	.	TRBV6-6	TRBD2	CASSPGTTPSTDTQYF	TGTGCCAGCAGCCCCGGGACTACCCCAAGCACAGATACGCAGTATTTT
TRBJ1-1	.	TRBV6-2/TRBV6-3	TRBD1	CASSYQGALTEAFF	TGTGCCAGCAGTTACCAGGGGGCGTTAACTGAAGCTTTCTTT
TRBJ1-2	.	TRBV19	.	CASSIGSGYGYTF	TGTGCCAGTAGTATCGGCAGCGGTTATGGCTACACCTTC
TRBJ1-1	.	TRBV12-3/TRBV12-4	.	CASSFAENTEAFF	TGTGCCAGCAGTTTTGCGGAGAACACTGAAGCTTTCTTT
TRBJ2-5	.	TRBV6-5	.	CASSYSGGGPETQYF	TGTGCCAGCAGTTACTCGGGAGGGGGGCCGGAGACCCAGTACTTC
TRBJ2-7	.	TRBV5-1	TRBD2	CASSFLAGGDLYEQYF	TGCGCCAGCAGCTTTCTAGCGGGGGGCGATCTCTACGAGCAGTACTTC
TRBJ2-1	.	TRBV27	TRBD2	CASSLLGLAGGPSYNEQFF	TGTGCCAGCAGTTTACTGGGACTAGCGGGGGGGCCTTCCTACAATGAGCAGTTCTTC
TRBJ2-7	.	TRBV4-1	TRBD1	CASSQEGRATGGTEQYF	TGCGCCAGCAGCCAAGAAGGGAGGGCGACAGGGGGCACCGAGCAGTACTTC
TRBJ1-5	.	TRBV3-1/TRBV3-2	.	CASSQRNQPQHF	TGTGCCAGCAGCCAGCGTAATCAGCCCCAGCATTTT
TRBJ1-2	.	TRBV24-1	TRBD1	CATSELTGAGYTF	TGTGCCACCAGTGAACTAACAGGGGCGGGCTACACCTTC
TRBJ1-6	.	TRBV10-3	TRBD1	CAISDRDRDSPLHF	TGTGCCATCAGTGACCGGGACAGAGATTCACCCCTCCACTTT
TRBJ1-1	.	TRBV7-2	TRBD1	CASSLGGQGHAFF	TGTGCCAGCAGCTTAGGGGGACAGGGACATGCTTTCTTT
TRBJ2-5	.	TRBV5-1	TRBD1	CASSPGQGHPETQYF	TGCGCCAGCAGCCCCGGACAGGGACACCCAGAGACCCAGTACTTC